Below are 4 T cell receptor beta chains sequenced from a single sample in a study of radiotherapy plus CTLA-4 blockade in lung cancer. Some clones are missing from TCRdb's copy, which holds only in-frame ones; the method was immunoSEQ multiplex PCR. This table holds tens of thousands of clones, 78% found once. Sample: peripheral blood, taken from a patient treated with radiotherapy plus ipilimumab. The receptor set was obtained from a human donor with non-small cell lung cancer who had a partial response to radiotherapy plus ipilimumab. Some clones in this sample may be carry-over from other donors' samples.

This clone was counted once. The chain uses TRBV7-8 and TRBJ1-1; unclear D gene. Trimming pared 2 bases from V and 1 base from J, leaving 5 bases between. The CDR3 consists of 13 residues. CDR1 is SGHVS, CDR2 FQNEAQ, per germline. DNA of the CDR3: TGTGCCAGCAGCTTACTGGCGAACACTGAAGCTTTCTTT. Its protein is CASSLLANTEAFF.

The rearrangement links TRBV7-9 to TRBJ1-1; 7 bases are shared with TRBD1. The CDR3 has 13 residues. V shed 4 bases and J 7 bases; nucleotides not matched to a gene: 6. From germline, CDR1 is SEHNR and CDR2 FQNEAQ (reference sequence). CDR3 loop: CASSSRTGFEAFF. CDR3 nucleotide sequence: TGTGCCAGCAGCTCCCGGACAGGCTTTGAAGCTTTCTTT. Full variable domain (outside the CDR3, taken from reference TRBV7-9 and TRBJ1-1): DTGVSQNPRHKITKRGQNVTFRCDPISEHNRLYWYRQTLGQGPEFLTYFQNEAQLEKSRLLSDRFSAERPKGSFSTLEIQRTEQGDSAMYLCASSSRTGFEAFFGQGTRLTVV.

In nucleotides, the CDR3 is TGTGCCAGCAGCTTAGGGGACTCCGTCAGCTACACCTTC. Encoded protein: CASSLGDSVSYTF. This chain joins TRBV7-2 and TRBJ1-2, with a tentative D call TRBD1 (5 bases). Germline V CDR1 and CDR2: SGHTA, FQGNSA. CDR3 length: 13 residues. V gave up 1 base and J gave up 9 bases, with 12 bases separating them.

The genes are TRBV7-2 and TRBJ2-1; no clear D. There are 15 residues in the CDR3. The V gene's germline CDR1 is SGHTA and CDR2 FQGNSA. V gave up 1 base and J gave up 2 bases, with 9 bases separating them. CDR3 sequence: CASSLGHQTYNEQFF. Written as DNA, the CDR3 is TGTGCCAGCAGCTTAGGACACCAAACCTACAATGAGCAGTTCTTC. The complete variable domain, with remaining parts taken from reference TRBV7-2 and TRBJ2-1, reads GAGVSQSPSNKVTEKGKDVELRCDPISGHTALYWYRQSLGQGLEFLIYFQGNSAPDKSGLPSDRFSAERTGGSVSTLTIQRTQQEDSAVYLCASSLGHQTYNEQFFGPGTRLTVL.